Listed here are 11 T cell receptor beta chains from one sample, sequenced in a study of OX40 agonist ivuxolimab in advanced cancers. The assay was immunoSEQ multiplex PCR, and TCRdb's table has in-frame clones only and misses some. The table records about 73,000 clones, over 80% of them present only once. This material consisted of CD4+ or CD8+ T cells sorted from blood, taken in a trial of the OX40 agonist ivuxolimab. The receptor source for this set is an adult with an advanced solid tumor such as melanoma, head and neck, liver or kidney cancer.

The CDR3 region is CAISVGVSTDTQYF. For the CDR3, the DNA is TGTGCCATCAGTGTAGGGGTCAGCACAGATACGCAGTATTTT. The V call is TRBV10-3, the J call TRBJ2-3; possibly TRBD1 for D (5 bases). The CDR3 extends over 14 amino acids. Trimming cost V 4 bases and J 0 bases, with 8 bases left between them. Germline V gives CDR1 ENHRY, CDR2 SYGVKD.

The V call is TRBV2, the J call TRBJ1-2, with no clear D. CDR3 length: 13 residues. Germline V CDR1 and CDR2: SNHLY, FYNNEI. Trimming took off 5 bases at V and 4 bases at J, with 11 bases between the two ends. DNA for the CDR3: TGTGCCAGCAGTCTGAACCCCCCCTATGGCTACACCTTC. This translates into CASSLNPPYGYTF.

The chain employs TRBV10-3 and TRBJ1-1, with D unresolved. The CDR3 runs 15 residues. With 3 bases removed from V and 0 bases from J, the gap between germline ends came to 11 bases. Germline CDR1 reads ENHRY; CDR2 reads SYGVKD. CDR3 in amino acids: CAISDERTVNTEAFF. CDR3 DNA: TGTGCCATCAGTGATGAGCGGACGGTGAACACTGAAGCTTTCTTT.

The chain is built from TRBV5-4 and TRBJ2-3; 8 bases are a match to TRBD2. The CDR3 runs 15 residues. Germline CDR1 SGHNT, CDR2 YYREEE (reference sequence). Trimming at V came to 4 bases and at J to 1 base, leaving 5 bases not matched to a gene. The CDR3 bases are TGTGCCAGCAGCGCCCGGGAGGGCGGCACAGATACGCAGTATTTT. Protein product: CASSAREGGTDTQYF.

This chain links TRBV9 with TRBJ1-3; D perhaps matches TRBD1 (5 bases). Germline CDR1 SGDLS, CDR2 YYNGEE. Trimming removed 3 bases at V and 0 bases at J, with 16 bases between. There are 17 residues in the CDR3. DNA of the CDR3: TGTGCCAGCAGCGCCGGCGGGCAGGGTGCCTCTGGAAACACCATATATTTT. Its protein product is CASSAGGQGASGNTIYF.

The rearrangement joins TRBV28 to TRBJ2-3; 9 nucleotides align to TRBD1. The CDR3 is made up of 15 amino acids. J lost 3 bases, V lost 3 bases, and 4 bases had no gene match. Germline CDR1 MDHEN, CDR2 SYDVKM. CDR3 sequence (DNA): TGTGCCAGCAGTTTCCCACAGGGGGCTACAGATACGCAGTATTTT. As protein: CASSFPQGATDTQYF.

The rearrangement uses TRBV5-4 and TRBJ2-5, with 7 bases identical to TRBD2. CDR1 SGHNT and CDR2 YYREEE come from the germline V gene (reference sequence). Trimming at V came to 0 bases and at J to 1 base, leaving 9 bases not matched to a gene. The CDR3 is 17 residues long. The CDR3 protein is CASSLGAGRTSQETQYF. CDR3 nucleotide sequence: TGTGCCAGCAGCTTGGGAGCGGGAAGAACAAGCCAAGAGACCCAGTACTTC.

The V and J genes are TRBV19 and TRBJ1-5, with a weak D call TRBD1 (5 bases). The CDR3 has 15 amino acids. Trimming took 6 bases from V and 4 from J, leaving 16 bases between them. The germline CDR1 and CDR2 sequences are LNHDA and SQIVND (reference sequence). The CDR3: CASSLLRGGNQPQHF. The CDR3 DNA reads as TGTGCCAGTAGCCTCCTCCGGGGGGGGAATCAGCCCCAGCATTTT.

The chain links TRBV27 to TRBJ2-2, with 10 bases lining up with TRBD2. Germline V gene data show CDR1 as MNHEY and CDR2 as SMNVEV (reference sequence). The CDR3 sequence is 14 residues long. The junction had 10 bases not matched to a gene; V was cut back by 10 bases and J by 8 bases. The CDR3 region has the DNA TGTGCCACTAGCGGGAGTCCCAATGGAGGGGAGCTGTTTTTT. Encoded protein: CATSGSPNGGELFF.

V and J are TRBV4-1 and TRBJ2-2; D gene unclear. This CDR3 comprises 15 residues. In germline, CDR1 is MGHRA, CDR2 YSYEKL. Trimming shortened V by 0 bases and J by 6 bases, and 11 bases separated the two germline ends. In DNA, the CDR3 is TGCGCCAGCAGCCAAGAGGCAGAGATCGCCGGGGAGCTGTTTTTT. Its translation is CASSQEAEIAGELFF.

This chain connects TRBV30 to TRBJ2-5; 8 nucleotides agree with TRBD1. V gave up 7 bases and J gave up 5 bases; unmatched junction bases: 12. The CDR3 sequence is 14 residues long. Germline V gene sequence: CDR1 GTSNPN, CDR2 SVGIG (reference sequence). The CDR3 DNA is TGTGCCTTGGGGGAGGACAGGGATCAGGAGACCCAGTACTTC. Its protein is CALGEDRDQETQYF.